The text below deals with one TCR beta chain. Its antigen is still unknown. Germline loops: CDR1 KGHSH, CDR2 LQKENI. Trimming took 0 bases from V and 3 from J, leaving 9 bases between them. The CDR3 has 15 amino acids. This sample is drawn from a study of T cell responses to AZD1222 COVID-19 vaccine. Study-wide findings and caveats: Reports say nearly half of spike-specific TCRs go after unmutated variant regions. AZD1222 recipients seropositive at baseline numbered only six or seven.

Repertoires were generated with immunoSEQ multiplex PCR, while TCRdb's copy carries only in-frame clones and drops some. Of tens of thousands of clones in the sample, around 90% were seen once. V usage is TRBV18 and J usage is TRBJ1-5; D is uncertain. The TCR comes from an adult in good health. The sample was peripheral blood, taken on day 0 of AZD1222 vaccination. DNA for the CDR3: TGTGCCAGCTCACCACCGTTAGTGTCCAATCAGCCCCAGCATTTT. Translation: CASSPPLVSNQPQHF.